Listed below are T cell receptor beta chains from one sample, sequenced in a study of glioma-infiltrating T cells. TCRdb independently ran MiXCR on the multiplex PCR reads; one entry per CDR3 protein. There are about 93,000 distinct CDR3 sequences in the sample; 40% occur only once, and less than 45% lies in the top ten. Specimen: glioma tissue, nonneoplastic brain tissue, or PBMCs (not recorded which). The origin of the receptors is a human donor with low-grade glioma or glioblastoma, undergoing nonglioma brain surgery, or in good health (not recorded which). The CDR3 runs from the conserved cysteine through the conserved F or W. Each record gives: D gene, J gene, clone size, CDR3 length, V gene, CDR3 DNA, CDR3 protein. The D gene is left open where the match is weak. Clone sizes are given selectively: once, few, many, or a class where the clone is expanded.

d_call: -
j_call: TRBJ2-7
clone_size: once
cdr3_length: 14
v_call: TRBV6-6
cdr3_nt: TGTGCCAGCAGGGCAGGTCCAAACTCCTACGAGCAGTACTTC
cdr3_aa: CASRAGPNSYEQYF

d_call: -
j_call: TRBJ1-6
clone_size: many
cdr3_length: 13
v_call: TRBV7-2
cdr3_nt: TGTGCCAGCAGATCCAGTGATAATTCACCCCTCCACTTT
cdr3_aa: CASRSSDNSPLHF

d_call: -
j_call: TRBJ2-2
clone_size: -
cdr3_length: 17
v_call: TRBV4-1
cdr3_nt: TGCGCCAGCAGCCAACGACAGATCCAAACGAACACCGGGGAGCTGCTTTTT
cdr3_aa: CASSQRQIQTNTGELLF

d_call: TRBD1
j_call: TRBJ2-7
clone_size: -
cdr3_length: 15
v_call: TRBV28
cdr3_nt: TGTGCCAGCAGTACTCAACGGACAGGGGCCTACGAGCAGTACTTC
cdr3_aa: CASSTQRTGAYEQYF

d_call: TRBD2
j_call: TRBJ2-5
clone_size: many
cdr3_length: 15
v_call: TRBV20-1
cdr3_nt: TGCAGTGCTGAAGGACTAGCGGGGTCGGGGGAGACCCAGTACTTC
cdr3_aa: CSAEGLAGSGETQYF

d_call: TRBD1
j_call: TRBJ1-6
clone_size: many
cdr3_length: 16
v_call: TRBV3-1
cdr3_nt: TGTGCCAGCAGCCAAATTCGGGGACAGGTTAATTCACCCCTCCACTTT
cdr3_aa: CASSQIRGQVNSPLHF

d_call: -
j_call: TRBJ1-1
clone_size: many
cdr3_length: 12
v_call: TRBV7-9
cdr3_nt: TGTGCCAGCAGCCTACCGGGACTAGAAGCTTTCTTT
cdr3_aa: CASSLPGLEAFF

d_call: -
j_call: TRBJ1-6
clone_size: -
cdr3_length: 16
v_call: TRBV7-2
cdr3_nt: TGTGACAGCCCCACCGCCCGGGACCGGCAGGATTCACCCCTCCACTTT
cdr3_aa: CDSPTARDRQDSPLHF

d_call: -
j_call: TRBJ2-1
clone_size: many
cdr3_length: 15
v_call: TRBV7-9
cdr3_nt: TGTGCCAGCAGCTTAAGAAGGGGGGAAAACAATGAGCAGTTCTTC
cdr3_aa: CASSLRRGENNEQFF

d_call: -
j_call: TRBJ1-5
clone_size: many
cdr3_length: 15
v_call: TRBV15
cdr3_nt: TGTGCCACCAGCAGAGATCGGGGGGCGGGGCAGCCCCAGCATTTT
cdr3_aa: CATSRDRGAGQPQHF

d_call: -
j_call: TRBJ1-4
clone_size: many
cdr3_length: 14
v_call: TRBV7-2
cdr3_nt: TGTGCCAGCAGCTTATTGGCAACTAATGAAAAACTGTTTTTT
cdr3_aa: CASSLLATNEKLFF

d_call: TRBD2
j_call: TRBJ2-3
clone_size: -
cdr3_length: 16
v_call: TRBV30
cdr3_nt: TGTGCCTGGAGTGTTAGGACTAGCGGCTTCACAGATACGCAGTATTTT
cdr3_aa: CAWSVRTSGFTDTQYF

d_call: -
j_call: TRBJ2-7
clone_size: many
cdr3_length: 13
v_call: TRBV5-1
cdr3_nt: TGCGCCAGCAGCTACGGACCGAACTACGAGCAGTACTTC
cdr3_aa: CASSYGPNYEQYF

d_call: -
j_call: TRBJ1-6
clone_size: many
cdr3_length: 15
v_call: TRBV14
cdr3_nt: TGTGCCAGCAGCCAAACCGGCTCCTATAATTCACCCCTCCACTTT
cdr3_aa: CASSQTGSYNSPLHF

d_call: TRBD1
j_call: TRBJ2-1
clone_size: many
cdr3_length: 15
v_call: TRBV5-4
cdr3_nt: TGTGCCAGCAGCTTGGACAGGGGACCCTACAATGAGCAGTTCTTC
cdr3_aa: CASSLDRGPYNEQFF

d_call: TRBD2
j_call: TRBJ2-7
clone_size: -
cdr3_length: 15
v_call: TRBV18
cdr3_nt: TGTGCCAGCTCACCCTCCGGGACTAGCTCGCGCGAGCAGTACTTC
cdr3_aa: CASSPSGTSSREQYF

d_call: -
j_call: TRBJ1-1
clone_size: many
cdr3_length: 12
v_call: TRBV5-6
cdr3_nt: TGTGCCAGCAGCCTCAGGGGCACTGAAGCTTTCTTT
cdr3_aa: CASSLRGTEAFF

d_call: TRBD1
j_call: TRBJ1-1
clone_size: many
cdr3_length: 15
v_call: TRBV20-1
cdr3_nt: TGCAGTGCTAGAGCTCTGACAGGGAGGGGATCTATAGCTTTCTTT
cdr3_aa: CSARALTGRGSIAFF

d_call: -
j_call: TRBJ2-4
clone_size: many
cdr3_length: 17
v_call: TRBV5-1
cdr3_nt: TGCGCCAGCAGCACTGGGGTCCGGCAGGGGGGTTTGAACATTCAGTACTTC
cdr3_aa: CASSTGVRQGGLNIQYF

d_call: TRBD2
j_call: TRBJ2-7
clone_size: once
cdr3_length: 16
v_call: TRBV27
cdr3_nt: TGTGCCAGCAGGGTGGTGACTAGCGGGGGACCCTACGAGCAATACTTC
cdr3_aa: CASRVVTSGGPYEQYF

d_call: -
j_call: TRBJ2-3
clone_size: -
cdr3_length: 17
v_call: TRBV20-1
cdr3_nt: TGCAGTGCTAGAGACCCAGCGGGCGGGACCCACACAGATACGCAGTATTTT
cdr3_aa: CSARDPAGGTHTDTQYF

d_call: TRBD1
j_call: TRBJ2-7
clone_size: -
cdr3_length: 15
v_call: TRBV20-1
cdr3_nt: TGCAGTGTTAGTAGGTCCGTGACAGGGGGCTACGAGCAGTACTTC
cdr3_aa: CSVSRSVTGGYEQYF

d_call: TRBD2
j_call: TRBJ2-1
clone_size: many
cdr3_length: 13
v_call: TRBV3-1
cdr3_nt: TGTGCCAGCAGCCACATGATAGCGGGAGTGCAGTTCTTC
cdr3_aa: CASSHMIAGVQFF

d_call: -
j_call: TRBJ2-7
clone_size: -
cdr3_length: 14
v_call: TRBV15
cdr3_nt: TGTGCCACCATAGACAGTAGCTCCTACAACGAGCAGTACTTC
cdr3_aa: CATIDSSSYNEQYF

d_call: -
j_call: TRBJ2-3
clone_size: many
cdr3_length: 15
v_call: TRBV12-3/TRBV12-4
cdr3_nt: TGTGCCAGCAGTGTAGGTAGCGGTAGCACAGATACGCAGTATTTT
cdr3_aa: CASSVGSGSTDTQYF

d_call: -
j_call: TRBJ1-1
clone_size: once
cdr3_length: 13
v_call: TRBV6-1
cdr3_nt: TGTGCCGGCAGTGAAAGGGGCCTAACTGAATCTTTCTTT
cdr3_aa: CAGSERGLTESFF

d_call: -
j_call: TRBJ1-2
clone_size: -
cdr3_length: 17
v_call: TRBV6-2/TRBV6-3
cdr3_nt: TGTGCCAGCAGTCACTCATTGCGGCAGCTAGACGACTATGACTACACCTTC
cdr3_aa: CASSHSLRQLDDYDYTF

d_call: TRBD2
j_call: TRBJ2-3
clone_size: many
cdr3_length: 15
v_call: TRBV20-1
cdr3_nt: TGCAGTGCTAGAGACCTAGCGGGAGGTGGTAATACGCAGTATTTT
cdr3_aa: CSARDLAGGGNTQYF

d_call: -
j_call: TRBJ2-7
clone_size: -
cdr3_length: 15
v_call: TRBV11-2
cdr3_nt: TGTGCCAGCAGCTCAACTCGGGCCGGGATCTACGAGCAGTACTTC
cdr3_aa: CASSSTRAGIYEQYF

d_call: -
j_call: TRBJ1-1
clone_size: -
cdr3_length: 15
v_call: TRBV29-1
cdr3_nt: TGCAGCGTTGCCGGGACCTTTCAAGAGAACACTGAAGATTTCTTT
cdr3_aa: CSVAGTFQENTEDFF

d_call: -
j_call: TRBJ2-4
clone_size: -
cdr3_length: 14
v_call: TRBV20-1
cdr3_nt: TGCAGTGCCCAGGCAGTGAACCTCAAAAACATTCAGTACTTC
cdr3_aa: CSAQAVNLKNIQYF

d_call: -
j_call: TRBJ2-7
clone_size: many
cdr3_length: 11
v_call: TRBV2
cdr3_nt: TGTGCCAGCAGGTACACGTACGAGCAGTACTTC
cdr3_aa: CASRYTYEQYF

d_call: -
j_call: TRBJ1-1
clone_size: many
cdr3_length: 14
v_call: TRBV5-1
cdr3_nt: TGCGCCAGCAGCATGGACAGTAAGAACACTGAAGCTTTCTTT
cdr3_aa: CASSMDSKNTEAFF

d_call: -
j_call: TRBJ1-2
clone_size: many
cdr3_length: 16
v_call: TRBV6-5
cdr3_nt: TGTGCCAGCAGTTACGGGTCTTCGGGCAGCTTCTATGGCTACACCTTC
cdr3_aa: CASSYGSSGSFYGYTF

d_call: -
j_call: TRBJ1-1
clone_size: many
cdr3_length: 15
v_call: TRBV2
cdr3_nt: TGTGCCAGATTGCCCGCGACAGGCTTGAACACTGAAGCTTTCTTT
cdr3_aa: CARLPATGLNTEAFF

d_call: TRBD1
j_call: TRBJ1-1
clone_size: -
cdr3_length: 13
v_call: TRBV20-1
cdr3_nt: TGCAGTGCCCACGGACAGGGAGACACTGAAGCTTTCTTT
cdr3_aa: CSAHGQGDTEAFF

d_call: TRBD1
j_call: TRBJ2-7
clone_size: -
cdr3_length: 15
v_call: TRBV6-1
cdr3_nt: TGTGCCATCAGAGCAATAGGACAGGGGCCAAGCGAGCAGTACTTC
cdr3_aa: CAIRAIGQGPSEQYF

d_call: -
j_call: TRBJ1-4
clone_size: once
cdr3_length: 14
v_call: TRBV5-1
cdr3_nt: TGCGCCAGCAGCTCGGCGGCCAAAAATGAAAAACTGTTTTTT
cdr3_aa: CASSSAAKNEKLFF

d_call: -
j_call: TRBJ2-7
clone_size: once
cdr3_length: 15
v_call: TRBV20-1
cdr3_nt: TGCAGTGCTACGGATAGCGGGACAGGTCAAGTCCAGCAGTACTTC
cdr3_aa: CSATDSGTGQVQQYF

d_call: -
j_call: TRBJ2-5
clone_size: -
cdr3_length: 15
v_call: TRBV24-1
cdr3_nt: TGTGCCAACAGTAGGCCGGAGAGGGGGGGAGAGACCCAGTACTTC
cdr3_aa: CANSRPERGGETQYF